Here is one T cell receptor beta chain with its context. Antigen specificity is unknown. The data were taken from a study of blood T cells in healthy people across ages. Overall study results and limits: A roughly linear fall in TCR beta diversity per million T cells was seen with increasing age.

Alongside a J-beta primer mix, a sample-barcoded 5' primer served in a second PCR lasting roughly 6 to 11 cycles. TCRdb analysed the 5' RACE reads with MiXCR anew, one entry per CDR3 protein. The repertoire holds about 1.4 million distinct CDR3 sequences, with around 59% as singletons. About 10 milliliters of peripheral blood were drawn from each donor into EDTA-treated tubes. CDR1 is SNHLY and CDR2 is FYNNEI in the germline V gene. This CDR3 has 13 residues. Trimming left V 3 bases short and J 0 bases short, with 5 bases between. Sequencing used blood. The sequence came from a man aged 18 to 29 in good health. The chain links TRBV2 to TRBJ2-5, with no clear D. This CDR3 is CASSDRDQETQYF. The CDR3 nucleotides read TGTGCCAGCAGTGACAGAGACCAAGAGACCCAGTACTTC.